One sample yielded the 17 T cell receptor beta chains listed below, sequenced in a study of T cell repertoires in cytomegalovirus infection. These TCRs' antigens remain unknown. TCRdb reprocessed the reads via MiXCR and lists one record per CDR3 protein. The sample holds roughly 160,000 distinct CDR3 sequences, about 20% seen once. Sample: CD8+ T cells from cultured PBMCs, taken from culture after CMV antigen stimulation. These receptors all stem from a human donor in good health (CMV status not recorded). Some clones in this sample may be carry-over from other donors' samples.

This clonotype was observed a few times. CDR3: CASSYKGDYEQYF. CDR3 nucleotide sequence: TGTGCCAGCAGTTATAAGGGGGACTACGAGCAGTACTTC. This rearrangement joins TRBV6-2 or TRBV6-3 to TRBJ2-7; the D gene is possibly TRBD1 (6 bases). CDR1 and CDR2 from the germline V gene are MNHEY and SVGEGT. The V gene lost 3 bases and the J gene lost 3 bases, with 9 bases spanning the gap. The CDR3 extends over 13 amino acids.

This rearrangement joins TRBV7-9 to TRBJ2-7; D perhaps matches TRBD1 (6 bases). V was cut by 1 base and J by 3 bases, with 16 bases left in between. Germline CDR1 is SEHNR and CDR2 is FQNEAQ (reference sequence). This CDR3 is built from 16 residues. The CDR3 bases are TGTGCCAGCAGCTTAGGGAAGAAGACAGGAAACTACGAGCAGTACTTC. As protein: CASSLGKKTGNYEQYF. The full variable domain, completed using reference TRBV7-9 and TRBJ2-7, is DTGVSQNPRHKITKRGQNVTFRCDPISEHNRLYWYRQTLGQGPEFLTYFQNEAQLEKSRLLSDRFSAERPKGSFSTLEIQRTEQGDSAMYLCASSLGKKTGNYEQYFGPGTRLTVT.

This clonotype was picked up a small number of times. This chain's CDR3 is CASSFGTAYGYTF. The CDR3 DNA reads as TGTGCCAGCAGTTTTGGGACAGCTTATGGCTACACCTTC. The J gene is TRBJ1-2, the V gene TRBV12-3 or TRBV12-4, with TRBD1 identical over 7 bases. The CDR3 is 13 amino acids. Trimming removed 3 bases from V and 5 bases from J; junction bases left unmatched: 3.

This clonotype was observed a handful of times. V usage is TRBV7-3 and J usage is TRBJ2-5, with a possible D match to TRBD2 (6 bases). CDR3 length equals 15 residues. V was trimmed by 2 bases and J by 1 base, leaving 11 bases between them. Per germline, CDR1 SGHTA and CDR2 FQGTGA. The CDR3 coding sequence is TGTGCCAGCAGCTTAGGGGGAGGAGGCCAAGAGACCCAGTACTTC. It is translated as CASSLGGGGQETQYF.

The chain has TRBV7-8 and TRBJ1-5; D gene uncertain. Trimming took 3 bases from V and 7 from J, leaving 10 bases between them. Germline V CDR1 and CDR2: SGHVS, FQNEAQ. The CDR3 totals 13 residues. CDR3: CASSFGPSQPQHF. The CDR3 DNA sequence: TGTGCCAGCAGCTTCGGGCCGAGCCAGCCCCAGCATTTT.

This clonotype was detected a few times. The genes are TRBV7-2 and TRBJ2-1; the D is unclear. Looked up from germline, CDR1 is SGHTA and CDR2 is FQGNSA. With 5 bases removed from V and 10 bases from J, the gap between germline ends came to 9 bases. CDR3 length: 11 amino acids. CDR3 nucleotides: TGTGCCAGCAGCCCCCAGCGAGAGCAGTTCTTC. Amino acids: CASSPQREQFF. Based on the CDR3 plus reference TRBV7-2 and TRBJ2-1, the full variable domain is GAGVSQSPSNKVTEKGKDVELRCDPISGHTALYWYRQSLGQGLEFLIYFQGNSAPDKSGLPSDRFSAERTGGSVSTLTIQRTQQEDSAVYLCASSPQREQFFGPGTRLTVL.

The rearrangement joins TRBV2 to TRBJ2-3, with D hard to call. Germline CDR1 is SNHLY and CDR2 is FYNNEI. This CDR3 region has 17 residues. V lost 1 base to trimming and J lost 2 bases, with 16 bases between them. In nucleotides, the CDR3 is TGTGCCAGCAGTGAAGACGGCACTCCCTTGAACACAGATACGCAGTATTTT. Translating it yields CASSEDGTPLNTDTQYF. The whole variable domain, filled in from reference TRBV2 and TRBJ2-3, reads EPEVTQTPSHQVTQMGQEVILRCVPISNHLYFYWYRQILGQKVEFLVSFYNNEISEKSEIFDDQFSVERPDGSNFTLKIRSTKLEDSAMYFCASSEDGTPLNTDTQYFGPGTRLTVL.

This clonotype was seen a few times. This rearrangement joins TRBV11-2 to TRBJ2-3; no firm D call. Trimming stripped 6 bases from V and 4 bases from J, with 8 bases between. Germline V gene sequence: CDR1 SGHAT, CDR2 FQNNGV. This CDR3 comprises 12 residues. CDR3 sequence (DNA): TGTGCCAGCAGGTTTCTCCCAGATACGCAGTATTTT. Protein: CASRFLPDTQYF.

This clonotype has a single count. The V and J genes are TRBV12-5 and TRBJ1-1; D is undetermined. V dropped 4 bases and J dropped 3 bases, with 12 bases sitting between them. Germline loops: CDR1 LGHNT, CDR2 FRNRAP. This CDR3 contains 14 residues. This chain's CDR3 is CASGSQDGYTEAFF. The CDR3 nucleotides read TGTGCTAGTGGTTCCCAAGATGGGTACACTGAAGCTTTCTTT.

CDR3 in DNA: TGTGCCAGCAGCTTTGCCAGAGCCTACGAGCAGTACTTC. This codes for CASSFARAYEQYF. The chain employs TRBV7-8 and TRBJ2-7, with D uncertain. CDR3 length: 13 residues. The germline V gene encodes CDR1 SGHVS and CDR2 FQNEAQ. The germline V and J ends were trimmed by 3 bases and 2 bases, with 8 bases remaining between them.

The chain combines TRBV4-1 with TRBJ1-3; D gene unclear. CDR3 size: 16 residues. The germline V and J ends were trimmed by 0 bases and 0 bases, with 9 bases remaining between them. The germline V gene encodes CDR1 MGHRA and CDR2 YSYEKL. Here the CDR3 reads CASSQDMAFSGNTIYF. For the CDR3, the DNA is TGCGCCAGCAGCCAAGATATGGCATTCTCTGGAAACACCATATATTTT.

This clonotype came up a few times. Here the CDR3 DNA reads TGTGCCAGGAGAGAGGGACAGGCCTACGAGCAGTACTTC. Amino acids: CARREGQAYEQYF. The V gene is TRBV7-2, the J gene TRBJ2-7; 8 positions match TRBD1. The CDR3 covers 13 residues. The V segment lost 9 bases and the J segment 2 bases; nucleotides outside the gene matches: 6. CDR1 and CDR2 from the germline V gene are SGHTA and FQGNSA.

This clonotype was found a few times. The chain combines TRBV7-9 with TRBJ2-7; D is uncertain. The CDR3 runs 14 residues. In germline, CDR1 is SEHNR, CDR2 FQNEAQ (reference sequence). The ends were cut back, 4 bases at V and 0 bases at J, with 10 bases in the middle. The CDR3 nucleotides read TGTGCCAGCAGCTGGGCATCCAGCTCCTACGAGCAGTACTTC. Its protein product is CASSWASSSYEQYF. The whole variable domain, remainder taken from reference TRBV7-9 and TRBJ2-7, is DTGVSQNPRHKITKRGQNVTFRCDPISEHNRLYWYRQTLGQGPEFLTYFQNEAQLEKSRLLSDRFSAERPKGSFSTLEIQRTEQGDSAMYLCASSWASSSYEQYFGPGTRLTVT.

This clonotype appeared a few times. The rearrangement joins TRBV12-3 or TRBV12-4 to TRBJ1-3, with TRBD1 matching 7 bases. V lost 7 bases, J lost 8 bases, and 11 bases stayed unmatched. CDR3 length: 14 residues. The CDR3 is CASKLQGYGYTIYF. DNA for the CDR3: TGTGCCAGCAAACTACAGGGGTATGGTTACACCATATATTTT.

This clonotype was counted ten times or more. J is TRBJ2-3 and V is TRBV28, with 8 bases aligning to TRBD2. The ends lost 6 bases at V and 1 base at J; junction bases unmatched: 6. This CDR3 region has 15 residues. In germline, CDR1 is MDHEN, CDR2 SYDVKM. Here the CDR3 reads CASRTTSGGTDTQYF. Here the CDR3 DNA reads TGTGCCAGCAGGACAACTAGCGGCGGCACAGATACGCAGTATTTT.

This clonotype was counted many times. The gene calls are TRBV7-2 and TRBJ2-3; TRBD2 matches at 9 bases. V dropped 4 bases and J dropped 5; count of bases not matched to a gene: 10. This CDR3 is 16 amino acids long. CDR1 is SGHTA, CDR2 FQGNSA, per germline. CDR3 sequence: CASSSYSGGTGDTQYF. The CDR3 DNA reads as TGTGCCAGCAGCTCCTATAGCGGGGGCACGGGAGATACGCAGTATTTT.

This clonotype came up a few times. V and J are TRBV7-6 and TRBJ2-2; the D is unclear. CDR1 SGHVS and CDR2 FNYEAQ come from the germline V gene. Trimming cost V 8 bases and J 7 bases, with 8 bases left between them. This CDR3 is 11 amino acids long. The CDR3 region is CASLGIGELFF. The CDR3, as DNA: TGTGCCAGCCTGGGAATCGGGGAGCTGTTTTTT.